Sequencing of this TCR beta chain was carried out in a study of T cell repertoires in cytomegalovirus infection (dated by TCRdb to the late 2010s). The study in broad terms: Recently identified HLA-C-restricted CMV epitopes, whose presentation resists viral immunomodulation, were targeted by peptide stimulations together with well-studied HLA-B-restricted epitopes. The HLA type of each donor mattered for the analysis, because public TCR beta signatures pointed to carriage of CMV infection along with the matching HLA type. Overall study outcomes, separate from this receptor: Cumulative frequency of public TCR beta family members discriminated carriers of CMV infection plus the relevant HLA type in this cohort and an independent 352-donor cohort. In the ex vivo response, HLA-C-restricted CMV-specific TCR beta clonotypes were dominant, and in two of eight donors the single most frequent clonotype came from this HLA-C-restricted group.

TCRdb records Illumina HiSeq 1500 as the sequencer. Using fastp at Q25 and MiXCR, TCRdb reprocessed the public reads and kept productive beta chains. Each CDR3 protein gets just one entry, which takes the most common genes and DNA from the rows behind it. The table for this sample lists 900,000 to 950,000 distinct CDR3 sequences; approximately 31% of them were counted only once. The leading ten clones occupy roughly 12% of the sample. Sample treatment or condition, as interpreted from the label and publication: in vitro stimulation with specific CMV peptide epitopes to enrich CMV-specific T cells. This clonotype has only one observation. This receptor's antigen is unknown. Per-nucleotide qualities are absent, and no much larger clonotype sits a single base away. Evidence from a single read is weak. CDR1 is given as SQVTM and CDR2 as ANQGSEA, both from the germline V gene. The CDR3 runs 15 residues from the cysteine to the phenylalanine. Only the CDR3 DNA is retained, 45 bases long and in frame from the first base. From V the trimming removes 5 bases and from J it removes 7 bases, while the gene matches leave 12 bases of the junction unaccounted for.

The origin of this receptor is a human donor in good health (CMV status not recorded). Some clones in this sample may be carry-over from other donors' samples. The material sequenced was cultured CD8+ T cells from PBMCs, taken from culture after CMV antigen stimulation. The chain is made from TRBV29-1 and TRBJ2-1; 9 nucleotides in the junction match TRBD1. The sequence in DNA is TGCAGCGTTCGAACCGGACAGGGGCCAGGGAATGAGCAGTTCTTC. It is translated as CSVRTGQGPGNEQFF.